This passage covers 6 T cell receptor beta chains from one sample sequenced in a study of T cell responses to AZD1222 COVID-19 vaccine. Some clones are missing from TCRdb's copy, which holds only in-frame ones; the method was immunoSEQ multiplex PCR. The top ten hold 3.3% of the sample, which has tens of thousands of clones, 75% to 95% seen once. The specimen comprised peripheral blood, sampled 28 days after the second AZD1222 dose. The receptors come from an adult who received the AZD1222 COVID-19 vaccine.

The V gene is TRBV7-2, the J gene TRBJ2-3; D possibly corresponds to TRBD1 (6 bases). Germline lookup yields CDR1 SGHTA and CDR2 FQGNSA. The CDR3 contains 13 residues. V was trimmed by 5 bases and J by 5 bases, leaving 11 bases between them. CDR3 bases: TGTGCCAGCAGCCGACAGGTGGTAGATACGCAGTATTTT. As protein: CASSRQVVDTQYF. The full variable domain, completed using reference TRBV7-2 and TRBJ2-3, is GAGVSQSPSNKVTEKGKDVELRCDPISGHTALYWYRQSLGQGLEFLIYFQGNSAPDKSGLPSDRFSAERTGGSVSTLTIQRTQQEDSAVYLCASSRQVVDTQYFGPGTRLTVL.

The chain combines TRBV4-3 with TRBJ1-2, with 9 nucleotides matching TRBD1. Germline assignment: CDR1 LGHNA and CDR2 YSLEER. The CDR3 contains 15 residues. V trimming: 3 bases; J trimming: 4 bases; junction bases outside the gene matches: 6. CDR3 in DNA: TGCGCCAGCAGCCAGGGGACAGGGCGGTTCTATGGCTACACCTTC. Translated, it gives CASSQGTGRFYGYTF.

This chain links TRBV29-1 with TRBJ1-2; weak D call: TRBD1 (6 bases). The V gene lost 7 bases and the J gene lost 5 bases, with 23 bases spanning the gap. The CDR3 extends over 15 amino acids. CDR1 and CDR2 from the germline V gene are SQVTM and ANQGSEA. The CDR3 DNA is TGCAGCGCCTCGTCCCCTAACAGGGCTGGGTATGGCTACACCTTC. This translates into CSASSPNRAGYGYTF. Full variable domain (rest looked up from reference TRBV29-1 and TRBJ1-2): SAVISQKPSRDICQRGTSLTIQCQVDSQVTMMFWYRQQPGQSLTLIATANQGSEATYESGFVIDKFPISRPNLTFSTLTVSNMSPEDSSIYLCSASSPNRAGYGYTFGSGTRLTVV.

The chain combines TRBV19 with TRBJ1-4; D uncertain. The CDR3 spans 14 residues. Germline lookup yields CDR1 LNHDA and CDR2 SQIVND (reference sequence). The ends were cut back, 3 bases at V and 4 bases at J, with 9 bases in the middle. The CDR3: CASSIGRNNEKLFF. CDR3 nucleotide sequence: TGTGCCAGTAGTATCGGGCGGAATAATGAAAAACTGTTTTTT.

In its sample, this clone was seen once. The chain joins TRBV30 to TRBJ2-1; 12 bases agree with TRBD2. This CDR3 spans 15 amino acids. V was clipped by 5 bases and J by 2 bases; unmatched bases: 4. CDR1 and CDR2 (germline): GTSNPN, SVGIG (reference sequence). In DNA form, the CDR3 reads TGTGCCTGGGCAGGGACTAGCGGGCCCTACAATGAGCAGTTCTTC. Protein: CAWAGTSGPYNEQFF.

V usage is TRBV5-6 and J usage is TRBJ2-7; D not certain. V lost 2 bases and J lost 6, with 12 bases in between. The CDR3 consists of 13 residues. Germline values: CDR1 SGHDT, CDR2 YYEEEE. The CDR3 is CASSLLGPSEQYF. CDR3 bases: TGTGCCAGCAGCTTACTCGGGCCCTCCGAGCAGTACTTC.